Listed below are T cell receptor beta chains from one sample, sequenced in a study of blood T cells in healthy people across ages. TCRdb ran MiXCR on the 5' RACE reads and lists one entry per CDR3 protein. The table records 1.5 million to 2 million distinct CDR3 sequences, almost 35% of them present only once. Sequenced sample: blood. These receptors originate from a woman aged 25 to 39 in good health. Both conserved end residues are part of each CDR3. Each record gives: J gene, V gene, clone size, D gene, CDR3 DNA, CDR3 protein. A D gene is named only where the DNA matches it firmly. The size entry is marked missing in some rows and otherwise reads once, few, many or a size class.

TRBJ2-2 | TRBV6-1 | NA | NA | TGTGCCAGCAGTGGAAGGGGGGGCGGGGAGCTGTTTTTT | CASSGRGGGELFF
TRBJ2-5 | TRBV20-1 | few | TRBD1 | TGCAGTGCTGGGCAGGGGGTCCACCAAGAGACCCAGTACTTC | CSAGQGVHQETQYF
TRBJ2-1 | TRBV29-1 | NA | NA | TGCAGCGTTGAAGCGTCCTGGAAGGGGTCGGGCAATGAGCAGTTCTTC | CSVEASWKGSGNEQFF
TRBJ1-2 | TRBV27 | few | TRBD1 | TGTGCCGGAAGGGGGCGTCCGAACTATGGCTACACCTTC | CAGRGRPNYGYTF
TRBJ2-3 | TRBV5-6 | many | NA | TGTGCCAGCAGCCTAGGACGAGATGAGGGGCGCGGGGATACGCAGTATTTT | CASSLGRDEGRGDTQYF
TRBJ2-2 | TRBV6-6 | few | NA | TGTGCCAGCACTCCCGCTGGGGTCACCGGGGAGCTGTTTTTT | CASTPAGVTGELFF
TRBJ1-2 | TRBV2 | many | TRBD1 | TGTGCCAGCAGGGGGACAGGGGAATATGGCTACACCTTC | CASRGTGEYGYTF
TRBJ2-3 | TRBV4-1 | NA | NA | TGCGCCAGCAGCCAAGGATGGACGAGTGCGACAGATACGCAGTATTTT | CASSQGWTSATDTQYF
TRBJ2-7 | TRBV5-1 | NA | TRBD2 | TGCGCCAGCACCATCCAGGCGGGAGTCCCCTACGAGCAGTACTTC | CASTIQAGVPYEQYF
TRBJ2-6 | TRBV10-3 | NA | TRBD2 | TGTGCCGCGGGAGACATCTCTGGGGCCAACGTCCGGACTTTC | CAAGDISGANVRTF
TRBJ1-1 | TRBV20-1 | few | NA | TGCAGTTACCCCCGGGTGGGCAGCCTGAACACTGAAGCTTTCTTT | CSYPRVGSLNTEAFF
TRBJ2-2 | TRBV20-1 | NA | TRBD2 | TGCAGTGCTAGGGGTACCGGGACTAGCGGGGTTAGGGACACCGGGGAGCTGTTTTTT | CSARGTGTSGVRDTGELFF
TRBJ1-2 | TRBV5-1 | NA | NA | TGCGCCAGCAGGACAGGAGCTAACTATGGCTACACCTTC | CASRTGANYGYTF
TRBJ2-7 | TRBV7-2 | NA | NA | TGTGCCAGCAGCTTAGATCTGGTGGGGGGTGTGTACGAGCAGTACTTC | CASSLDLVGGVYEQYF
TRBJ1-3 | TRBV29-1 | NA | TRBD1 | TGCAGCGTTGAAGGGGACAGCCTCCCTGGAAACACCATATATTTT | CSVEGDSLPGNTIYF
TRBJ1-1 | TRBV4-1 | few | TRBD1 | TGCGCCAGCAGCCAAAGTTTCGGCAGGGGGAATACTGAAGCTTTCTTT | CASSQSFGRGNTEAFF
TRBJ1-1 | TRBV29-1 | few | NA | TGCAGCGCCCACAGGGTAGGAGCAACTGAAGCTTTCTTT | CSAHRVGATEAFF
TRBJ2-1 | TRBV4-1 | NA | NA | TGCGCCAGCAGCCACGCGGATTCAAGCTATGAGCAGTTCTTC | CASSHADSSYEQFF
TRBJ2-7 | TRBV3-1 | NA | NA | TGTGCCAGCCGACTTGGGGGGACAAACTACGAGCAGTACTTC | CASRLGGTNYEQYF
TRBJ2-1 | TRBV4-1 | few | NA | TGCGCCAGCAGCCAAGGGGTACCAGTTTTCGGCAATGAGCAGTTCTTC | CASSQGVPVFGNEQFF
TRBJ2-7 | TRBV6-1 | few | TRBD1 | TGTGCCAGCAGGACCACAGGGGACTACGAGCAGTACTTC | CASRTTGDYEQYF
TRBJ2-7 | TRBV3-1 | NA | NA | TGTGCCAGCAGCCAAGATGCGAGTCGATCCTACGAGCAGTACTTC | CASSQDASRSYEQYF
TRBJ1-2 | TRBV27 | few | NA | TGTGCCAGCAGTTTATCGGTGGGGGGGAGCTATGGCTACACCTTC | CASSLSVGGSYGYTF
TRBJ2-5 | TRBV4-1 | many | NA | TGCGCCAGCAGCCAAGATATATCGACGGAGACCCAGTACTTC | CASSQDISTETQYF
TRBJ2-7 | TRBV11-2 | many | NA | TGTGCCAGCAGCTTAGTCTACGAGCAGTACTTC | CASSLVYEQYF
TRBJ2-7 | TRBV7-6 | NA | TRBD2 | TGTGCCAGCAGCCCGACTAGCGGGGTTCTCCGCGAGCAGTACTTC | CASSPTSGVLREQYF
TRBJ2-7 | TRBV12-3/TRBV12-4 | NA | TRBD2 | TGTGCCAGCAGGGGAGGGCCCCCGGCGTACTACGAGCAGTACTTC | CASRGGPPAYYEQYF
TRBJ2-7 | TRBV11-2 | NA | NA | TGTGCCAGCAGCTTATCACTAACCTACTACGAGCAGTACTTC | CASSLSLTYYEQYF
TRBJ1-5 | TRBV24-1 | once | TRBD1 | TGTGCCACCAGTGACCATTACAGGGGGAGCAATCAGCCCCAGCATTTT | CATSDHYRGSNQPQHF
TRBJ2-1 | TRBV13 | NA | NA | TGTGCCAGCAGCTCCACCCAGGGGGACCGGGGGCCTCCGTTCTTC | CASSSTQGDRGPPFF
TRBJ2-5 | TRBV20-1 | NA | TRBD1 | TGCAGTGCTAGTAGCCGGGGACAGGGGGCGCGGGAGCAGTACTTC | CSASSRGQGAREQYF
TRBJ2-1 | TRBV28 | few | TRBD2 | TGTGCCAGCATGTCAGGGACTAGGTACAATGAGCAGTTCTTC | CASMSGTRYNEQFF
TRBJ2-7 | TRBV27 | NA | TRBD1 | TGTGCCAGCAGTTCCCACTACAGGGGCGAGCAGTACTTC | CASSSHYRGEQYF
TRBJ1-4 | TRBV28 | NA | NA | TGTGCCAGCAGTTTAGGCCGCAGAACAACTAATGAAAAACTGTTTTTT | CASSLGRRTTNEKLFF